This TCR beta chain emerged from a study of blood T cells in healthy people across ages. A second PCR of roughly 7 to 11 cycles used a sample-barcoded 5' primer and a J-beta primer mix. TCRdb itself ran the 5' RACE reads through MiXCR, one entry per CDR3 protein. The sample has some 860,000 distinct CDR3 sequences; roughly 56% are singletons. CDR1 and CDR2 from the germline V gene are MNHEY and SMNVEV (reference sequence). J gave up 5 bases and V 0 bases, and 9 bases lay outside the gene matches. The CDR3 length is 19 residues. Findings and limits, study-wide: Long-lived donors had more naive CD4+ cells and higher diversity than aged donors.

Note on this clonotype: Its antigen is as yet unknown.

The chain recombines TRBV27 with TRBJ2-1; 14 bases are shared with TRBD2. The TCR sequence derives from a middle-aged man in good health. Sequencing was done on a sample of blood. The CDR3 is CASSLSGWGLAGAHNEQFF. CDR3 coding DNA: TGTGCCAGCAGTTTATCAGGCTGGGGACTAGCGGGAGCCCACAATGAGCAGTTCTTC.